This T cell receptor beta chain derives from a study of Graves' ophthalmopathy and Graves' hyperthyroidism. As to this clonotype: Without the conserved terminal phenylalanine or tryptophan, this CDR3 likely stems from a read error.

The authors amplified TCR beta CDR3 regions from RNA transcripts. HTBI primers were employed in first-round RT-PCR, then a second-round multiplex PCR followed. TCRdb reprocessed the multiplex PCR reads with MiXCR, giving one entry per CDR3 protein. The sample lists some 380,000 distinct CDR3 sequences; 15% were seen once. Material for sequencing was peripheral blood. The clonotype comes from a woman aged 18-30 years with stable Graves' hyperthyroidism.

CDR3 protein: CASSLVSATGSTGELFV. CDR3 nucleotides: TGCGCCAGCAGCTTAGTCTCCGCGACAGGGAGTACCGGGGAGCTGTTTGTT. The chain links TRBV5-1 to TRBJ2-2; 7 positions agree with TRBD1. The CDR3 is made up of 17 amino acids. The trim removed 2 bases at V and 5 bases at J, leaving 12 bases unmatched. Germline CDR1 and CDR2: SGHRS and YFSETQ.